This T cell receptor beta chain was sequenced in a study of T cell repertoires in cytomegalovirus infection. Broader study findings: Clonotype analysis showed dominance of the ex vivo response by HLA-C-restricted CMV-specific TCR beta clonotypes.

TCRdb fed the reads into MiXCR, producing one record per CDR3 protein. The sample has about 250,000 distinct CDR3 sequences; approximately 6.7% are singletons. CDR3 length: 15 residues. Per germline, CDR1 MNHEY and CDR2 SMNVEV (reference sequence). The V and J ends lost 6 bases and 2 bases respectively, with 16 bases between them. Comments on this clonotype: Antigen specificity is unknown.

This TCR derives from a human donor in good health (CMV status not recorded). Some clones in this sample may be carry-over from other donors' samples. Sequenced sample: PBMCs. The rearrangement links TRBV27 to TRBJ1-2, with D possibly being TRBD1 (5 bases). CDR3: CASSPTPGGNYGYTF. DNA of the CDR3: TGTGCCAGCAGCCCTACCCCGGGGGGGAACTATGGCTACACCTTC.